This TCR beta chain was observed in a study of T cell responses to AZD1222 COVID-19 vaccine. Study-level findings and limits: Possibly, clonal diversity was underestimated; donors were largely white British and included more females.

The table came from immunoSEQ multiplex PCR; TCRdb's copy has only in-frame clones and leaves some out. The table has approximately 84,000 clones, approximately 83% seen once. Worth noting for this clone: Its antigen is as yet unknown.

The origin of this receptor is an adult who received the AZD1222 COVID-19 vaccine. The sequencing here drew on peripheral blood, taken 28 days after the second AZD1222 dose.

Here the CDR3 DNA reads TGTGCCAGCAGCACCCAGGGGGCGAGCACAGATACGCAGTATTTT. Translating gives CASSTQGASTDTQYF. This chain links TRBV7-6 with TRBJ2-3; 8 bases align to TRBD1. Trimming at V came to 5 bases and at J to 0 bases, leaving 4 bases not matched to a gene. The CDR3 loop spans 15 amino acids. Germline values: CDR1 SGHVS, CDR2 FNYEAQ.